Sequencing of this TCR beta chain was carried out in a study of blood T cell repertoires in COVID-19. Study-level information: Collection of acute and convalescent COVID-19 samples took place in the United States, Italy and Spain. PBMCs, B-cell-depleted T cells, or T cells provided the cDNA or gDNA that made up the material.

The table came from immunoSEQ multiplex PCR; TCRdb's copy has only in-frame clones and leaves some out. The table lists more than 80,000 clones, roughly 90% of them singletons. The CDR3 has 20 amino acids. From germline, CDR1 is SGDLS and CDR2 YYNGEE. The J segment lost 4 bases and the V segment lost 6 bases, leaving 20 bases of the junction unmatched. The receptor was isolated from a man aged 80 or over with acute or convalescent COVID-19. V usage is TRBV9 and J usage is TRBJ1-4, with 11 positions matching TRBD1. Source material: peripheral blood. The CDR3 spells CASTLLARTGGVMSNEKLFF. The CDR3, as DNA: TGTGCCAGCACCCTCCTGGCCAGGACAGGGGGCGTCATGAGTAATGAAAAACTGTTTTTT.